Below, 11 T cell receptor beta chains from the same sample are listed, as sequenced in a study of CD8+ T cells in alopecia areata. cDNA serving as the sequencing template came from extracted, reverse transcribed RNA. The repertoire was sequenced with immunoSEQ multiplex PCR; TCRdb's copy has only in-frame clones and lacks some. The sample includes tens of thousands of clones, 60% of them seen just once. Sequences were derived from CD8+ T cells sorted from blood, sampled at week 0. These receptor sequences come from a human donor with alopecia areata.

This chain links TRBV2 with TRBJ2-3; D gene ambiguous. V was pared by 2 bases and J by 3 bases, with 18 bases between. CDR1 is SNHLY, CDR2 FYNNEI, per germline. The CDR3 has 17 residues. The CDR3 coding sequence is TGTGCCAGCAGTGAACCCTGGCACCTGCCTAGGACAGATACGCAGTATTTT. Its translation: CASSEPWHLPRTDTQYF.

For this clone: The sample holds other DNA sequences that translate to the same CDR3. J is TRBJ1-2 and V is TRBV29-1; D uncertain. The CDR3 spans 12 residues. Germline CDR1 and CDR2: SQVTM and ANQGSEA. V lost 3 bases, J lost 5 bases, and 10 bases lay in between. The CDR3 spells CSVEAGEYGYTF. The CDR3 DNA reads as TGCAGCGTTGAGGCCGGGGAATATGGCTACACCTTC.

The sample holds one count of this clone. The chain carries TRBV7-9 and TRBJ2-1; TRBD2 agrees at 8 bases. The trim removed 3 bases at V and 3 bases at J, leaving 1 base unmatched. The CDR3 sequence is 14 residues long. CDR1 is SEHNR, CDR2 FQNEAQ, per germline (reference sequence). Here the CDR3 reads CASSFGTSYNEQFF. Here the CDR3 DNA reads TGTGCCAGCAGCTTCGGGACTAGCTACAATGAGCAGTTCTTC.

The chain carries TRBV5-6 and TRBJ2-1; TRBD2 might be the D (6 bases). With 4 bases removed from V and 0 bases from J, the gap between germline ends came to 11 bases. The CDR3 extends over 15 amino acids. Germline CDR1 is SGHDT and CDR2 is YYEEEE. This CDR3 reads CASSPDGSSYNEQFF. As DNA, the CDR3 is TGTGCCAGCAGCCCGGACGGGAGCTCCTACAATGAGCAGTTCTTC.

The CDR3 DNA is TGCGCCAGCAGCTTGGCCAGGTTTGGGTCCTACGAGCAGTACTTC. The encoded protein is CASSLARFGSYEQYF. This rearrangement joins TRBV5-1 to TRBJ2-7; D remains ambiguous. CDR1 and CDR2 from the germline V gene are SGHRS and YFSETQ. Trimming left V 0 bases short and J 1 base short, with 11 bases between. The CDR3 is 15 amino acids.

This clone has more than one count but fewer than ten. The chain is built from TRBV29-1 and TRBJ2-2; maybe TRBD1 (6 bases). V lost 2 bases and J lost 4, with 11 bases in between. In germline, CDR1 is SQVTM, CDR2 ANQGSEA. The CDR3 spans 14 residues. CDR3 amino acids: CSVERQGRTGELFF. Written as DNA, the CDR3 is TGCAGCGTTGAAAGGCAGGGGCGCACCGGGGAGCTGTTTTTT.

This chain connects TRBV29-1 to TRBJ2-3; D may be TRBD1 or TRBD2 (6 bases each). CDR1 and CDR2 (germline): SQVTM, ANQGSEA. The CDR3 runs to 12 residues. Trimming took off 3 bases at V and 14 bases at J, with 18 bases between the two ends. The CDR3 loop is CSVEIVGGTLYF. The DNA of the CDR3 is TGCAGCGTTGAGATCGTAGGGGGGACCCTGTATTTT.

Only a few counts were recorded for this clone. This chain uses TRBV4-3 with TRBJ2-3, with D possibly being TRBD1 or TRBD2 (5 bases each). In germline, CDR1 is LGHNA, CDR2 YSLEER. Trimming cost V 4 bases and J 2 bases, with 10 bases left between them. This CDR3 contains 14 residues. The CDR3 reads CASSRLGDTDTQYF. The CDR3 region has the DNA TGCGCCAGCAGCCGCTTGGGGGACACAGATACGCAGTATTTT.

V and J are TRBV30 and TRBJ2-1; no clear D. Trimming removed 8 bases at V and 0 bases at J, with 5 bases between. CDR1 is GTSNPN, CDR2 SVGIG, per germline (reference sequence). The CDR3 consists of 11 residues. CDR3 amino acids: CATDSYNEQFF. CDR3 sequence (DNA): TGTGCCACCGACTCCTACAATGAGCAGTTCTTC. The full variable domain, rest sourced from reference TRBV30 and TRBJ2-1, is SQTIHQWPATLVQPVGSPLSLECTVEGTSNPNLYWYRQAAGRGLQLLFYSVGIGQISSEVPQNLSASRPQDRQFILSSKKLLLSDSGFYLCATDSYNEQFFGPGTRLTVL.

The J gene is TRBJ2-6, the V gene TRBV7-9, with unresolved D. V was cut by 2 bases and J by 7 bases, with 15 bases left in between. Germline assignment: CDR1 SEHNR and CDR2 FQNEAQ (reference sequence). The CDR3 runs 16 residues. CDR3 in amino acids: CASSLTETYGANVLTF. CDR3 sequence (DNA): TGTGCCAGCAGCTTAACGGAGACGTATGGAGCCAACGTCCTGACTTTC. The full variable domain, in which reference TRBV7-9 and TRBJ2-6 provide the parts outside the CDR3, is DTGVSQNPRHKITKRGQNVTFRCDPISEHNRLYWYRQTLGQGPEFLTYFQNEAQLEKSRLLSDRFSAERPKGSFSTLEIQRTEQGDSAMYLCASSLTETYGANVLTFGAGSRLTVL.

CDR3 coding DNA: TGTGCCAGCAGTGAATACATGTGGGGGGGCAGCCAAGAGACCCAGTACTTC. Translating it yields CASSEYMWGGSQETQYF. The genes are TRBV25-1 and TRBJ2-5; weak D call: TRBD2 (7 bases). The germline V gene has CDR1 MGHDK and CDR2 SYGVNS. The CDR3 consists of 17 residues. V was shortened by 0 bases and J by 1 base, with 15 bases between the two germline ends.